The 30 T cell receptor beta chains below come from one sample, sequenced in a study of blood T cell repertoires in COVID-19. Sequencing was performed with immunoSEQ multiplex PCR; in TCRdb, only in-frame clones are kept and a portion is missing. The top ten hold under 2% of the sample, which has some 460,000 clones, roughly 85% seen once. What was sequenced was PBMCs or T cells enriched from blood (not recorded which). Every receptor here comes from a young woman with acute COVID-19.

DNA for the CDR3: TGTGCCAGCAGCCGAGCGGGATACAATGAGCAGTTCTTC. Translating it yields CASSRAGYNEQFF. The chain uses TRBV7-9 and TRBJ2-1; 7 bases line up with TRBD2. CDR3 length: 13 amino acids. The germline CDR1 and CDR2 sequences are SEHNR and FQNEAQ (reference sequence). J was trimmed by 4 bases and V by 5 bases; bases with no gene match: 2.

V is TRBV20-1 and J is TRBJ2-7; a possible D gene is TRBD2 (6 bases). The CDR3 runs to 10 residues. Germline-derived CDR1 and CDR2 are DFQATT and SNEGSKA (reference sequence). V gave up 5 bases and J gave up 5 bases, with 7 bases separating them. The CDR3, as DNA: TGCAGTGCTCGACTAGACGAGCAGTACTTC. Translating gives CSARLDEQYF.

As to this clone: At one end, the junction sequence differs from germline, possibly due to a read error. This chain joins TRBV12-5 and TRBJ2-1; 7 positions agree with TRBD2. The germline V gene encodes CDR1 LGHNT and CDR2 FRNRAP. The CDR3 spans 11 residues. CDR3 loop: CASGTGTTKIF. CDR3 sequence (DNA): TGTGCTAGTGGTACCGGGACTACGAAGATCTTC.

V and J are TRBV9 and TRBJ1-1; 7 positions agree with TRBD1. Germline assignment: CDR1 SGDLS and CDR2 YYNGEE. The length of the CDR3 is 14 residues. Germline trimming cut 3 bases from V and 4 bases from J; bases unmatched to any gene: 6. CDR3 sequence: CASSAASGGTEAFF. The CDR3 DNA follows: TGTGCCAGCAGCGCCGCTTCAGGGGGCACTGAAGCTTTCTTT.

This sequence joins TRBV10-1 and TRBJ2-2; tentatively, D is TRBD1 (6 bases). The V gene lost 2 bases and the J gene lost 0 bases, with 10 bases spanning the gap. Germline CDR1 reads WNHNN; CDR2 reads SYGVQD (reference sequence). The CDR3 is made up of 16 amino acids. The CDR3 bases are TGCGCCAGCAGTGAGCGGGCAGGGGCGAACACCGGGGAGCTGTTTTTT. This gives the protein CASSERAGANTGELFF.

J is TRBJ2-5 and V is TRBV7-9; 10 bases map to TRBD1. The CDR3 covers 13 residues. The ends lost 5 bases at V and 9 bases at J; junction bases unmatched: 6. The V gene's germline CDR1 is SEHNR and CDR2 FQNEAQ (reference sequence). CDR3 region: CASSPGTGVPQYF. The CDR3 DNA follows: TGTGCCAGCAGCCCCGGGACAGGGGTGCCCCAGTACTTC.

The chain joins TRBV7-9 to TRBJ2-3; no clear D. The CDR3 is 14 residues long. The germline V gene has CDR1 SEHNR and CDR2 FQNEAQ (reference sequence). The V end lost 11 bases, the J end lost 0 bases, and 15 bases lay between the germline ends. The CDR3 nucleotides are TGTGCCGCGGCGACTGTTACTAGCACAGATACGCAGTATTTT. Its translation: CAAATVTSTDTQYF.

A few counts support this clone. The chain couples TRBV19 to TRBJ2-7; D remains ambiguous. Germline CDR1 is LNHDA and CDR2 is SQIVND (reference sequence). With 0 bases removed from V and 3 bases from J, the gap between germline ends came to 12 bases. The CDR3 covers 15 residues. This CDR3 reads CASSIDSGTLYEQYF. In DNA, the CDR3 is TGTGCCAGTAGTATAGATTCAGGTACGCTCTACGAGCAGTACTTC. The variable domain in full, with the rest retrieved from reference TRBV19 and TRBJ2-7, is DGGITQSPKYLFRKEGQNVTLSCEQNLNHDAMYWYRQDPGQGLRLIYYSQIVNDFQKGDIAEGYSVSREKKESFPLTVTSAQKNPTAFYLCASSIDSGTLYEQYFGPGTRLTVT.

The J gene is TRBJ2-3, the V gene TRBV27; possible D gene TRBD1, 5 bases. The CDR3 contains 14 residues. From germline, CDR1 is MNHEY and CDR2 SMNVEV (reference sequence). The germline V and J ends were trimmed by 6 bases and 0 bases, with 10 bases remaining between them. CDR3: CASRRQTSTDTQYF. As DNA, the CDR3 is TGTGCCAGCAGAAGACAGACTAGCACAGATACGCAGTATTTT.

V gene TRBV4-2 combines with J gene TRBJ2-7; D perhaps matches TRBD1 (6 bases). V shed 4 bases and J shed 5 bases, with 21 bases lying between them. In germline, CDR1 is LGHNA, CDR2 YNFKEQ. This CDR3 is 16 amino acids long. CDR3 protein: CASSRRGGGRTDEQYF. The DNA for the CDR3 is TGTGCCAGCAGCCGCCGTGGGGGCGGAAGGACCGACGAGCAGTACTTC.

J is TRBJ2-2 and V is TRBV13; 9 positions match TRBD2. Germline V gene sequence: CDR1 PRHDT, CDR2 FYEKMQ (reference sequence). The V and J ends lost 4 bases and 3 bases, in that order; junction bases with no gene match: 6. The CDR3 has 16 residues. DNA for the CDR3: TGTGCCAGCAGCTCCTTAGCGGGGGTGCACACCGGGGAGCTGTTTTTT. Translation: CASSSLAGVHTGELFF.

V is TRBV10-3 and J is TRBJ2-7, with D possibly matching TRBD2 (6 bases). In germline, CDR1 is ENHRY, CDR2 SYGVKD. CDR3 length: 15 amino acids. The V end was cut by 2 bases, the J end by 4 bases, with 15 bases between. The CDR3 spells CAISEPPRGYYEQYF. CDR3 sequence (DNA): TGTGCCATCAGTGAGCCCCCTCGGGGGTATTACGAGCAGTACTTC.

The chain has TRBV6-4 and TRBJ1-5; TRBD1 might be the D (5 bases). The CDR3 totals 15 residues. Germline-derived CDR1 and CDR2 are MRHNA and SNTAGT. Trimming removed 2 bases at V and 5 bases at J, with 13 bases between. The CDR3 is CASSDPNRRDQPQHF. DNA of the CDR3: TGTGCCAGCAGTGACCCGAATCGCAGGGATCAGCCCCAGCATTTT.

This chain joins TRBV25-1 and TRBJ1-2; 8 bases align to TRBD1. V was pared by 4 bases and J by 8 bases, with 9 bases of the junction left unmatched. Looked up from germline, CDR1 is MGHDK and CDR2 is SYGVNS. This CDR3 is built from 14 residues. For the CDR3, the DNA is TGTGCCAGCAGTGGCTCTGGACAGGGTCAAGGCTACACCTTC. Its translation is CASSGSGQGQGYTF.

The gene calls are TRBV18 and TRBJ2-6; D not resolved. The germline V and J ends were trimmed by 6 bases and 2 bases, with 14 bases remaining between them. The germline V gene encodes CDR1 KGHSH and CDR2 LQKENI. The CDR3 extends over 16 amino acids. The CDR3 region has the DNA TGTGCCAGCTCGCCTCCGTCGCAGGCTGGGGCCAACGTCCTGACTTTC. This encodes CASSPPSQAGANVLTF.

The chain employs TRBV19 and TRBJ2-7, with unresolved D. There are 11 residues in the CDR3. CDR1 and CDR2 (germline): LNHDA, SQIVND (reference sequence). Trimming removed 5 bases at V and 3 bases at J, with 5 bases between. The CDR3 nucleotides are TGTGCCAGTAGTCCGGGCTACGAGCAGTACTTC. Its translation is CASSPGYEQYF.

In this sample, this clone turned up a few times. DNA for the CDR3: TGTGCCAGCAGTTTAGTCATCAATCAGCCCCAGCATTTT. Encoded protein: CASSLVINQPQHF. The chain carries TRBV12-3 or TRBV12-4 and TRBJ1-5; no clear D gene. The CDR3 has 13 residues. The V and J ends lost 1 base and 3 bases respectively, with 4 bases between them.

The rearrangement uses TRBV5-4 and TRBJ2-7, with 10 nucleotides matching TRBD1. The trim removed 5 bases at V and 4 bases at J, leaving 3 bases unmatched. This CDR3 is built from 13 residues. Germline CDR1 and CDR2: SGHNT and YYREEE (reference sequence). The CDR3 bases are TGTGCCAGCAGGGACAGGGGGGAGTACGAGCAGTACTTC. Residues: CASRDRGEYEQYF.

V is TRBV6-2 or TRBV6-3 and J is TRBJ2-7; 8 bases agree with TRBD1. V dropped 5 bases and J dropped 4; count of bases not matched to a gene: 7. Germline V gene sequence: CDR1 MNHEY, CDR2 SVGEGT. CDR3 length: 14 residues. The CDR3 region has the DNA TGTGCCAGCAGTCTCGGACAGGGAAAATACGAGCAGTACTTC. This encodes CASSLGQGKYEQYF.

V usage is TRBV20-1 and J usage is TRBJ2-7, with unresolved D. The CDR3 length is 12 residues. Trimming stripped 3 bases from V and 6 bases from J, with 12 bases between. CDR1 and CDR2 from the germline V gene are DFQATT and SNEGSKA (reference sequence). Here the CDR3 reads CSASLRLSEQYF. CDR3 DNA sequence: TGCAGTGCTAGTCTCAGGTTGTCCGAGCAGTACTTC.

On this clone: One end of the junction does not line up with germline, which may come from a read error. The rearrangement joins TRBV7-6 to TRBJ2-5, with D tentatively TRBD1 (5 bases). Germline CDR1 and CDR2: SGHVS and FNYEAQ. The CDR3 runs to 15 residues. CDR3 nucleotides: TGTGCCAGCAGCTACTGGTTGGGGCGTCAAGGGACCCAGTACTTC. Encoded protein: CASSYWLGRQGTQYF.

The genes are TRBV18 and TRBJ1-1, with D maybe TRBD1 (5 bases). CDR1 and CDR2 (germline): KGHSH, LQKENI. The length of the CDR3 is 15 residues. The germline V and J ends were trimmed by 3 bases and 3 bases, with 14 bases remaining between them. The CDR3 spells CASSPRGGYDTEAFF. The DNA of the CDR3 is TGTGCCAGCTCACCTAGGGGAGGGTACGACACTGAAGCTTTCTTT.

The sample holds one count of this clone. This chain connects TRBV9 to TRBJ2-5; TRBD2 matches 7 bases. CDR1 and CDR2 (germline): SGDLS, YYNGEE. V lost 0 bases and J lost 3; bases outside the gene matches: 5. CDR3 length equals 15 residues. The CDR3 spells CASSVGRGMKETQYF. CDR3 nucleotide sequence: TGTGCCAGCAGCGTAGGGCGGGGGATGAAAGAGACCCAGTACTTC. The complete variable domain, with remaining parts taken from reference TRBV9 and TRBJ2-5, reads DSGVTQTPKHLITATGQRVTLRCSPRSGDLSVYWYQQSLDQGLQFLIQYYNGEERAKGNILERFSAQQFPDLHSELNLSSLELGDSALYFCASSVGRGMKETQYFGPGTRLLVL.

The chain employs TRBV19 and TRBJ1-5; D is undetermined. The V and J ends lost 5 bases and 5 bases respectively, with 19 bases between them. The V gene's germline CDR1 is LNHDA and CDR2 SQIVND (reference sequence). The CDR3 length is 16 residues. The CDR3 coding sequence is TGTGCCAGTAGTCTACCAACGGGAACAAATCATCAGCCCCAGCATTTT. Encoded protein: CASSLPTGTNHQPQHF.

The CDR3: CASTIQEHTTGELFF. The DNA for the CDR3 is TGTGCCAGCACAATACAGGAACACACCACCGGGGAGCTGTTTTTT. The rearrangement joins TRBV28 to TRBJ2-2; weak D call: TRBD1 (5 bases). The CDR3 covers 15 residues. Germline V gene sequence: CDR1 MDHEN, CDR2 SYDVKM. V was cut by 7 bases and J by 4 bases, with 16 bases left in between.

The chain employs TRBV4-3 and TRBJ1-1, with a tentative D call TRBD1 (5 bases). V was pared by 1 base and J by 8 bases, with 11 bases between. Germline-derived CDR1 and CDR2 are LGHNA and YSLEER. The CDR3 consists of 13 residues. The CDR3 nucleotides are TGCGCCAGCAGCCAAGCCCGGGGGGTAGAAGCTTTCTTT. This sequence encodes CASSQARGVEAFF.

A single count supports this clone. This sequence joins TRBV28 and TRBJ2-1; D is perhaps TRBD2 (5 bases). The V and J ends lost 5 bases and 4 bases respectively, with 12 bases between them. Per germline, CDR1 MDHEN and CDR2 SYDVKM. The CDR3 loop spans 14 amino acids. DNA of the CDR3: TGTGCCAGCAGTACCGGAGGATCATACAATGAGCAGTTCTTC. Residues: CASSTGGSYNEQFF.

The chain uses TRBV5-1 and TRBJ1-3; 7 bases are shared with TRBD1. The V gene end was trimmed by 3 bases and the J gene end by 0 bases; junction bases not matched to a gene: 9. The CDR3 has 17 amino acids. Per the germline V gene, CDR1 is SGHRS and CDR2 is YFSETQ. The CDR3 DNA reads as TGCGCCAGCAGCTACCAGACAGGGTACTACTCTGGAAACACCATATATTTT. The encoded protein is CASSYQTGYYSGNTIYF.

This chain connects TRBV3-1 (or the pseudogene TRBV3-2) to TRBJ1-1; possibly TRBD1 for D (6 bases). Germline assignment: CDR1 LGHDT and CDR2 YNNKEL (reference sequence). Trimming cost V 5 bases and J 10 bases, with 14 bases left between them. CDR3 size: 12 residues. The CDR3 sequence: CASSAQGLVAFF. CDR3 sequence (DNA): TGTGCCAGCAGCGCACAGGGTCTTGTAGCTTTCTTT.

As DNA, the CDR3 is TGTGCCAGCAGCTCCCGGGACTTTCCCTCACCCCTCCACTTT. It translates to CASSSRDFPSPLHF. This chain joins TRBV7-2 and TRBJ1-6; possibly TRBD1 for D (5 bases). V lost 4 bases to trimming and J lost 10 bases, with 14 bases between them. The CDR3 extends over 14 amino acids. Germline V gene data show CDR1 as SGHTA and CDR2 as FQGNSA.